This T cell receptor (beta chain) originates from a study of blood T cell repertoires in COVID-19. Study information: Nucleic acid was either cDNA or gDNA, and it came from T cells, B-cell-depleted T cells, or PBMCs.

In the authors' methods: Cell counts per sample came from amplifying reference gene primers. Here immunoSEQ multiplex PCR was the method, and the copy in TCRdb shows in-frame clones only, minus some. The V and J calls and clone size come from that table; D and trimming were worked out from the DNA. The sample lists 110,000 to 150,000 clones; 65% to 85% were seen once. In germline, CDR1 is GTSNPN, CDR2 SVGIG (reference sequence). Trimming removed 1 base at V and 10 bases at J, with 14 bases between. There are 14 residues in the CDR3. The specimen was peripheral blood. The receptor comes from a woman aged 60-75 years with acute or convalescent COVID-19. The V and J genes are TRBV30 and TRBJ1-6; perhaps TRBD1 as D (6 bases). CDR3 protein: CAWSEGTDRSPLHF. CDR3 nucleotides: TGTGCCTGGAGTGAGGGGACGGACAGATCACCCCTCCACTTT.